This T cell receptor (beta chain) appears in the sequencing data of a study of regulatory T cells in long-lasting Graves disease. Time point described: persistent/refractory GD, antithyroid drugs over 5 years with positive TRAb. The authors made the TCR library using RNA they extracted from PBMCs. The table lists this clonotype with a few counts. The antigen remains undetermined. Study results and caveats: Analysis covered peripheral blood alone, not thyroid tissue.

The authors built TCR beta libraries using iRepertoire HTBI primers and Arm-PCR of CDR3 regions. TCRdb independently ran MiXCR on the multiplex PCR reads; one entry per CDR3 protein. Among about 660,000 distinct CDR3 sequences listed, 30% were seen once. Germline values: CDR1 DFQATT, CDR2 SNEGSKA (reference sequence). V lost 3 bases and J lost 2, with 14 bases in between. CDR3 length: 14 residues. This sample comprised peripheral blood mononuclear cells (PBMCs), obtained when the disease was refractory, from a patient treated with antithyroid drugs. The rearrangement uses TRBV20-1 and TRBJ2-7; the D is unclear. This receptor was obtained from a female donor with Graves disease. The CDR3: CSASRAAIAYEQYF. DNA for the CDR3: TGCAGTGCTAGTAGGGCAGCCATAGCCTACGAGCAGTACTTC.